This is a list of T cell receptor beta chains from one sample in a study of beta chain features in type 1 diabetes. Sequenced by immunoSEQ multiplex PCR; TCRdb stores in-frame clones only, minus some. The sample consists of 900,000 or so clones, about a sixth of them appearing once. Sequences were obtained from naive CD4+ T cells from blood. These receptors all come from a woman aged 18-35 years in good health. Both conserved end residues are part of each CDR3. D genes are given only for firm matches. Clone sizes are given selectively: once, few, many, or a class where the clone is expanded.

11	few	TRBV6-1	.	TRBJ2-1	TGTGCCAGCAGTGAACAGGGAGAGCAGTTCTTC	CASSEQGEQFF
14	many	TRBV16	.	TRBJ1-1	TGTGCCAGCAGCCAATGGGCGCAGGGGACTGAAGCTTTCTTT	CASSQWAQGTEAFF
12	few	TRBV28	.	TRBJ2-3	TGTGCCAGCAGTTCCCCGGCAGATACGCAGTATTTT	CASSSPADTQYF
15	.	TRBV6-6	TRBD1	TRBJ2-7	TGTGCCAGCAGTTACCAGATGACAGGGTCCTACGAGCAGTACTTC	CASSYQMTGSYEQYF
14	.	TRBV6-5	TRBD2	TRBJ2-5	TGTGCCTCTCGTCCTAGCGGGAGGTTGGAGACCCAGTACTTC	CASRPSGRLETQYF
15	few	TRBV9	TRBD1	TRBJ1-2	TGTGCCAGCAGCCCCAGACAGGGCCACCCGGGGGGCTACACCTTC	CASSPRQGHPGGYTF
13	many	TRBV7-9	TRBD1	TRBJ1-4	TGTGCCAGCCTTGGACAGGGGAATGAAAAACTGTTTTTT	CASLGQGNEKLFF
14	few	TRBV27	.	TRBJ1-1	TGTGCCAGCACCCCTTGGGGACAGAACACTGAAGCTTTCTTT	CASTPWGQNTEAFF
16	.	TRBV25-1	.	TRBJ2-3	TGTGCCAGCAGTGAATCAGGGATTCGATTCCGTGATACGCAGTATTTT	CASSESGIRFRDTQYF
14	few	TRBV6-6	.	TRBJ1-2	TGTGCCAGCAGGTCTGGGGGGGCTTCGTATGGCTACACCTTC	CASRSGGASYGYTF
15	few	TRBV5-1	TRBD2	TRBJ2-1	TGCGCCAGCAGCTTGACTAGCGGAGTCTACAATGAGCAGTTCTTC	CASSLTSGVYNEQFF
12	few	TRBV2	.	TRBJ2-7	TGTGCCAGCAACGTACAGGACTACGAGCAGTACTTC	CASNVQDYEQYF
15	.	TRBV7-8	.	TRBJ2-7	TGTGCCAGCAGCCCCCCCGGGAGCCAGACCTACGAGCAGTACTTC	CASSPPGSQTYEQYF
18	.	TRBV4-1	.	TRBJ2-1	TGCGCCAGCAGCCCCCCCCCGAGGAGTTGGTTCTCCTACAATGAGCAGTTCTTC	CASSPPPRSWFSYNEQFF
13	.	TRBV28	TRBD1	TRBJ1-2	TGTGCCAGCAAGACAGGGCAGGACTATGGCTACACCTTC	CASKTGQDYGYTF
14	few	TRBV18	.	TRBJ1-1	TGTGCCAGCTCGTCTATACGGGCGAGGACTGAAGCTTTCTTT	CASSSIRARTEAFF
14	once	TRBV18	.	TRBJ2-7	TGTGCCAGCTCACCCGCCAGCGGATCGGGCGAGCAGTACTTC	CASSPASGSGEQYF
13	.	TRBV2	.	TRBJ1-3	TGTGCCAGCAGTGGCTCCTCTGGAAACACCATATATTTT	CASSGSSGNTIYF
16	few	TRBV7-3	TRBD2	TRBJ2-1	TGTGCCAGCAGCTTAGGGGGGACTAGCGGGACTAATGAGCAGTTCTTC	CASSLGGTSGTNEQFF
14	few	TRBV6-5	.	TRBJ2-7	TGTGCCACAAAACGAGGGCCTACCCCCTACGAGCAGTACTTC	CATKRGPTPYEQYF
15	.	TRBV7-5	.	TRBJ2-2	TGTGCCAGAAGCTCTGACGGGAGTGGCACCGGGGAGCTGTTTTTT	CARSSDGSGTGELFF
14	few	TRBV10-3	TRBD1	TRBJ1-3	TGTGCCATCAGACCAGGGGGTTCGGGAAACACCATATATTTT	CAIRPGGSGNTIYF
15	once	TRBV7-2	TRBD2	TRBJ2-7	TGTGCCAGCAGCTTCTTTAGCGGGAGGGCCGGGGAGCAGTACTTC	CASSFFSGRAGEQYF
17	.	TRBV27	.	TRBJ1-2	TGTGCCAGCAGTTTATACAGTACCACCGATAGGGGCTATGGCTACACCTTC	CASSLYSTTDRGYGYTF
10	.	TRBV28	.	TRBJ1-2	TGTGCCAGCAGTTTATACCCAGACACCTTC	CASSLYPDTF
14	few	TRBV19	TRBD2	TRBJ2-1	TGTGCCAGTTCTTTCGGGGGAGGGATCAATGAGCAGTTCTTC	CASSFGGGINEQFF
13	.	TRBV21-1	.	TRBJ1-4	TGTGCCAGCAGGGGCAGGGGTAATGAAAAACTGTTTTTT	CASRGRGNEKLFF